These 13 T cell receptor beta chains were all obtained from the same sample, sequenced in a study of T cell repertoires in cytomegalovirus infection (dated by TCRdb to between 2018 and 2020). This specimen's treatment or condition label, interpreted: in vitro stimulation with specific CMV peptide epitopes to enrich CMV-specific T cells. These receptors have no known antigen. Reads for this sample came from an Illumina HiSeq 1500. The public reads were quality trimmed at Q25 with fastp and then assembled into clones with MiXCR by TCRdb, keeping productive beta chains. CDR3 protein duplicates are merged, each entry listing the most common genes and DNA. Across this sample there are around 750,000 distinct CDR3 sequences, with approximately 29% seen only once. The ten largest clones take up under 15% of the sample. The sequencing here drew on cultured CD8+ T cells from PBMCs, taken from culture after CMV antigen stimulation. The receptors stem from a human donor in good health (CMV status not recorded). Some clones in this sample may be carry-over from other donors' samples.

V usage is TRBV15 and J usage is TRBJ1-2; 11 nucleotides match TRBD1. J lost 2 bases, V lost 2 bases, and 7 bases had no gene match. CDR1 and CDR2 from the germline V gene are LNHNV and YYDKDF (reference sequence). This CDR3 is built from 17 residues. The CDR3 region has the DNA TGTGCCACCAGCAGACCCCGGACAGGGGGCGGGAACTATGGCTACACCTTC. Its translation: CATSRPRTGGGNYGYTF.

The chain carries TRBV6-6 and TRBJ2-1; maybe TRBD1 (6 bases). Trimming shortened V by 2 bases and J by 0 bases, and 8 bases separated the two germline ends. CDR3 length equals 15 residues. Per the germline V gene, CDR1 is MNHNY and CDR2 is SVGAGI (reference sequence). CDR3 loop: CASSYGQSSYNEQFF. The CDR3 DNA sequence: TGTGCCAGCAGTTACGGACAGAGCTCCTACAATGAGCAGTTCTTC.

There are a few counts of this clonotype. V gene TRBV10-3 combines with J gene TRBJ2-7; either TRBD1 or TRBD2 may fit D (5 bases each). The V gene lost 0 bases and the J gene lost 7 bases, with 10 bases spanning the gap. From germline, CDR1 is ENHRY and CDR2 SYGVKD. The length of the CDR3 is 13 residues. DNA for the CDR3: TGTGCCATCAGTGAGTCCGGGGCGGAAGAGCAGTACGTC. It encodes CAISESGAEEQYV.

This clonotype was picked up a small number of times. The rearrangement uses TRBV6-5 and TRBJ2-2; D is uncertain. The germline gives CDR1 MNHEY, CDR2 SVGAGI. CDR3 length: 16 amino acids. V was cut by 0 bases and J by 4 bases, with 12 bases left in between. CDR3 sequence: CASSYSVGSATGELFF. In DNA form, the CDR3 reads TGTGCCAGCAGTTACTCGGTGGGATCCGCCACCGGGGAGCTGTTTTTT.

This clonotype was seen at least ten times. The V and J genes are TRBV6-5 and TRBJ1-4, with a tentative D call TRBD1 (6 bases). Per germline, CDR1 MNHEY and CDR2 SVGAGI. The CDR3 extends over 18 amino acids. The V end was cut by 0 bases, the J end by 7 bases, with 21 bases between. CDR3 residues: CASSYSITGKLLGEKLFF. In DNA form, the CDR3 reads TGTGCCAGCAGTTACTCTATAACAGGGAAATTGTTAGGTGAAAAACTGTTTTTT.

Worth noting for this clonotype: The conserved final phenylalanine or tryptophan is absent from the CDR3, which likely points to a read error. As DNA, the CDR3 is TGTGCCAGCAGCTTCGGGACTAGCGGGTACGAGCAGTACGCC. Protein: CASSFGTSGYEQYA. The chain couples TRBV7-6 to TRBJ2-7; 12 bases are shared with TRBD2. CDR3 length equals 14 residues. Germline trimming cut 3 bases from V and 4 bases from J; bases unmatched to any gene: 1. In germline, CDR1 is SGHVS, CDR2 FNYEAQ.

This clonotype turned up a few times. J is TRBJ2-1 and V is TRBV7-9, with D hard to call. Germline CDR1 and CDR2: SEHNR and FQNEAQ (reference sequence). Trimming stripped 4 bases from V and 5 bases from J, with 6 bases between. This CDR3 is 12 amino acids long. In DNA form, the CDR3 reads TGTGCCAGCAGCTGGTCTAACAATGAGCAGTTCTTC. This codes for CASSWSNNEQFF.

The CDR3 nucleotides read TGTGCCAGCAAAGAGGGGCCCAATGAGCAGTTCTTC. It is translated as CASKEGPNEQFF. The chain uses TRBV12-3 or TRBV12-4 and TRBJ2-1; D is tentatively TRBD1 or TRBD2 (5 bases each). The ends were cut back, 7 bases at V and 6 bases at J, with 10 bases in the middle. The CDR3 consists of 12 residues.

This clonotype was counted a few times. The chain links TRBV5-5 to TRBJ2-7, with 14 nucleotides matching TRBD2. After removal of 4 bases from V and 2 bases from J, the junction contained 5 bases not matched to a gene. Germline-derived CDR1 and CDR2 are SGHKS and YYEKEE (reference sequence). The CDR3 contains 16 residues. The CDR3: CASSVGTSGGAYEQYV. In nucleotides, the CDR3 is TGTGCCAGCAGCGTCGGGACTAGCGGGGGAGCCTACGAGCAGTACGTC.

Only a few counts were recorded for this clonotype. V usage is TRBV6-1 and J usage is TRBJ1-1, with a possible D match to TRBD1 (6 bases). The germline gives CDR1 MNHNS, CDR2 SASEGT. The V gene lost 6 bases and the J gene lost 0 bases, with 11 bases spanning the gap. The CDR3 runs 14 residues. Here the CDR3 reads CASRTRGVNTEAFF. The CDR3 DNA follows: TGTGCCAGCAGGACAAGGGGGGTGAACACTGAAGCTTTCTTT.

This chain uses TRBV14 with TRBJ1-1; perhaps TRBD1 as D (6 bases). Trimming removed 4 bases at V and 1 base at J, with 16 bases between. Germline CDR1 reads SGHDN; CDR2 reads FVKESK. The CDR3 is 16 amino acids. The CDR3 bases are TGTGCCAGCAGCCCTCGCGGGGGCATTCCGAACACTGAAGCTTTCTTT. The encoded protein is CASSPRGGIPNTEAFF.

The rearrangement joins TRBV7-9 to TRBJ2-7; D gene uncertain. The germline V gene encodes CDR1 SEHNR and CDR2 FQNEAQ (reference sequence). This CDR3 has 14 residues. Trimming took off 5 bases at V and 3 bases at J, with 14 bases between the two ends. CDR3 in amino acids: CASSPPGFHYEQYV. As DNA, the CDR3 is TGTGCCAGCAGCCCCCCCGGGTTCCACTACGAGCAGTACGTC.

About this clonotype: The junction differs from germline at one of its ends, possibly a read error. CDR3 loop: CASSLGPGYQETQYF. In DNA, the CDR3 is TGTGCTAGCAGCTTAGGGCCGGGGTACCAAGAGACCCAGTACTTC. The chain employs TRBV7-7 and TRBJ2-5; maybe TRBD2 (5 bases). CDR3 size: 15 residues. The V gene's germline CDR1 is SSHAT and CDR2 FNYEAQ (reference sequence).